This TCR beta chain was sequenced during a study of cytomegalovirus exposure and HLA in healthy donors. Overall study findings and caveats: Follow-up analysis found HLA locus-dependent TCR association rates, highest for DRB1 and lowest for HLA-C. Follow-up analysis seemed to connect common viral pathogens with several of the most significant clusters identified. According to an earlier analysis, most TCR beta V segments yielded productive rearrangements about 87% or about 30% of the time.

CDR3 length: 14 residues. Trimming took 0 bases from V and 4 from J, leaving 11 bases between them. Germline V gene sequence: CDR1 SGDLS, CDR2 YYNGEE. The primer mix had 60 Vbeta and 13 Jbeta primers. Assay: immunoSEQ multiplex PCR; the TCRdb copy retains only in-frame clones and omits some. Altogether 150,000 to 200,000 clones are present, around three quarters being singletons, with the ten largest covering 1.9%. About this clone: Its target is not known.

Sequenced material: PBMCs. The origin of this receptor is a woman in her 30s in good health and CMV-seronegative. The chain joins TRBV9 to TRBJ2-7, with TRBD2 as a possible D gene (6 bases). In DNA form, the CDR3 reads TGTGCCAGCAGCGTAGGTGCAGGGAGGTACGAGCAGTACTTC. It encodes CASSVGAGRYEQYF.